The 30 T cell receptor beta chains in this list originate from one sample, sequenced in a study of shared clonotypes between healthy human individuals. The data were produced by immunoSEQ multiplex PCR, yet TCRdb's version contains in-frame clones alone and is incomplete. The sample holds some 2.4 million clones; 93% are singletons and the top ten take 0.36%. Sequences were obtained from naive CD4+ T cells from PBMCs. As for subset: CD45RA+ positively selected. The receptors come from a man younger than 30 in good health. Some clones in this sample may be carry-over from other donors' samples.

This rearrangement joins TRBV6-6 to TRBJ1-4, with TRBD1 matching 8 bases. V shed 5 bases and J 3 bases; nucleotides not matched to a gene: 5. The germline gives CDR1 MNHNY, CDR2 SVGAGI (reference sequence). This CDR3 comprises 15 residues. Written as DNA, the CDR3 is TGTGCCAGCAGTCAAGGACAGGGACCTAATGAAAAACTGTTTTTT. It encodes CASSQGQGPNEKLFF.

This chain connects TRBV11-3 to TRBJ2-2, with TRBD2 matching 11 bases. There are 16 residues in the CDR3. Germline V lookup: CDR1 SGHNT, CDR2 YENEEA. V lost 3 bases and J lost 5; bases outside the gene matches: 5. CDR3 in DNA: TGTGCCAGCAGCTTTCTAGCGGGAGGAGGGACCGGGGAGCTGTTTTTT. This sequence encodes CASSFLAGGGTGELFF.

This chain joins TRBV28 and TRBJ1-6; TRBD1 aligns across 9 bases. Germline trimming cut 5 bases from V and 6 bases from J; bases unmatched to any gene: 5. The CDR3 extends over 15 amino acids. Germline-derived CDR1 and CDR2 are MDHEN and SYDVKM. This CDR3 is CASSKGQGSNSPLHF. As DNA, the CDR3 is TGTGCCAGCAGTAAGGGACAGGGCTCTAATTCACCCCTCCACTTT.

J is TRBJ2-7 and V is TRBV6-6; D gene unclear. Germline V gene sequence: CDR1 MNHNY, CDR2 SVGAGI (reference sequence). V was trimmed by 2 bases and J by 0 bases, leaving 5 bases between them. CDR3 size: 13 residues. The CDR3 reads CASSYGFSYEQYF. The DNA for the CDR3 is TGTGCCAGCAGTTACGGGTTCTCCTACGAGCAGTACTTC.

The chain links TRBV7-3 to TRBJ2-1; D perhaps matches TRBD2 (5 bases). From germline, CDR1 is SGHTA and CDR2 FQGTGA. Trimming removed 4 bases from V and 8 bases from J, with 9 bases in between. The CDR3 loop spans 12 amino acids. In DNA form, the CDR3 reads TGTGCCAGCAGCTCGGGAAACGATGAGCAGTTCTTC. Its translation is CASSSGNDEQFF. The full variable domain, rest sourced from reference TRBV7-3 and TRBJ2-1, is GAGVSQTPSNKVTEKGKYVELRCDPISGHTALYWYRQSLGQGPEFLIYFQGTGAADDSGLPNDRFFAVRPEGSVSTLKIQRTERGDSAVYLCASSSGNDEQFFGPGTRLTVL.

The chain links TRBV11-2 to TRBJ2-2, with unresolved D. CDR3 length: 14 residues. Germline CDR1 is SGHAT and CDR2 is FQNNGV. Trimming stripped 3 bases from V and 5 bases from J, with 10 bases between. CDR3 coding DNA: TGTGCCAGCAGCTTCGTTCGAACGACCGGGGAGCTGTTTTTT. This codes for CASSFVRTTGELFF.

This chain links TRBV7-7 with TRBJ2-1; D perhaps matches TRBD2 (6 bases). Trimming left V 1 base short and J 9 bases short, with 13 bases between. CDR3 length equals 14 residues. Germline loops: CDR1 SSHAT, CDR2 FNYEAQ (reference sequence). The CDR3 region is CASSLVLGGTEQFF. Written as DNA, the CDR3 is TGTGCCAGCAGCTTAGTCTTAGGAGGGACTGAGCAGTTCTTC.

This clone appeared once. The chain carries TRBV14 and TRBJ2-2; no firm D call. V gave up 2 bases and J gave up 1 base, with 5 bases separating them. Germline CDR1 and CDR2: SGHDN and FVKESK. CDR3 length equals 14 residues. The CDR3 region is CASSQYRNTGELFF. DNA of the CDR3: TGTGCCAGCAGCCAATACAGGAACACCGGGGAGCTGTTTTTT.

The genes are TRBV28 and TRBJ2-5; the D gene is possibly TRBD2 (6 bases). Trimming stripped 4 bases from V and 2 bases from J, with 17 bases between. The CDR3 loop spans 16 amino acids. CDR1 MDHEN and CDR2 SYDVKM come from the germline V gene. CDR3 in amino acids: CASSSLLGGRQETQYF. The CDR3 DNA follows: TGTGCCAGCAGTTCGCTCCTGGGGGGACGGCAAGAGACCCAGTACTTC.

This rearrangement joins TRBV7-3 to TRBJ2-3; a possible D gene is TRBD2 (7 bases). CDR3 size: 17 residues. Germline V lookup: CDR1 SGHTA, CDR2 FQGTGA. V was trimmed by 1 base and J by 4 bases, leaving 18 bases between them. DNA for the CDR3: TGTGCCAGCAGCTTAAATGCGGCGGGGGCTGGGGCAGATACGCAGTATTTT. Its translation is CASSLNAAGAGADTQYF. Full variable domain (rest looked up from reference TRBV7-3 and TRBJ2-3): GAGVSQTPSNKVTEKGKYVELRCDPISGHTALYWYRQSLGQGPEFLIYFQGTGAADDSGLPNDRFFAVRPEGSVSTLKIQRTERGDSAVYLCASSLNAAGAGADTQYFGPGTRLTVL.

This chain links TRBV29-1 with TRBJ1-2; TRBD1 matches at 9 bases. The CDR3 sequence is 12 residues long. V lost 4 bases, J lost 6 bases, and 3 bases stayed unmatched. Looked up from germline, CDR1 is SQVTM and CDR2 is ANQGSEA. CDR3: CSVVGQGDGYTF. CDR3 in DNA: TGCAGCGTTGTGGGACAGGGAGATGGCTACACCTTC.

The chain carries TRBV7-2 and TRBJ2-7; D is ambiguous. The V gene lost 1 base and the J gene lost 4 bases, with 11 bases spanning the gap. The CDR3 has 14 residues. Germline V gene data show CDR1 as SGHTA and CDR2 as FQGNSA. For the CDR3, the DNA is TGTGCCAGCAGCTTAGGTGTCTACCCTTACGAGCAGTACTTC. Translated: CASSLGVYPYEQYF.

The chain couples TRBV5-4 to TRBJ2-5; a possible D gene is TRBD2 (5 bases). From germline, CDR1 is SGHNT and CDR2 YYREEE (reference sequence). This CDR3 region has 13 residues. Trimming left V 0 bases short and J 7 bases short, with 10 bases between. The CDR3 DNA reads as TGTGCCAGCAGCTTGGATCGGGATCCGACCCAGTACTTC. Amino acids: CASSLDRDPTQYF.

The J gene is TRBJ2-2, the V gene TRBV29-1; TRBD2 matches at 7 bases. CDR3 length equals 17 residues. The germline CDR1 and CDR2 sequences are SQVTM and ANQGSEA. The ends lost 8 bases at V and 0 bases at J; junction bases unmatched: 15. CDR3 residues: CSPRNRGLAANTGELFF. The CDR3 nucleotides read TGCAGCCCACGCAATCGAGGCCTAGCGGCGAACACCGGGGAGCTGTTTTTT.

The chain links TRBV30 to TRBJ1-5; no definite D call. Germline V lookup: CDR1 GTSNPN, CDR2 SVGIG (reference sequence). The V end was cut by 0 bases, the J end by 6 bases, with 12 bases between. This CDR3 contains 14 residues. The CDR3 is CAWSVLGFGQPQHF. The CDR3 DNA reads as TGTGCCTGGAGTGTACTGGGGTTCGGTCAGCCCCAGCATTTT.

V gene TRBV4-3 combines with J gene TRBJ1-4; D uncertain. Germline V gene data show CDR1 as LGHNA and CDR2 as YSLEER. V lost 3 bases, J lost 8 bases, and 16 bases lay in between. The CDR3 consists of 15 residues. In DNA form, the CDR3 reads TGCGCCAGCAGCCAGGTAGACACCCTGGAGGAAAAACTGTTTTTT. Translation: CASSQVDTLEEKLFF.

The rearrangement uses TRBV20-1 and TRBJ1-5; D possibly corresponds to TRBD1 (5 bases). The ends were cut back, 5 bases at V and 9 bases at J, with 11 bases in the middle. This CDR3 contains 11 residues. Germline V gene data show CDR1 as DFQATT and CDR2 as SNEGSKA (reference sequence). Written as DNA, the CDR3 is TGCAGTGCTCCAGGGATGGGGCCCCAGCATTTT. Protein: CSAPGMGPQHF.

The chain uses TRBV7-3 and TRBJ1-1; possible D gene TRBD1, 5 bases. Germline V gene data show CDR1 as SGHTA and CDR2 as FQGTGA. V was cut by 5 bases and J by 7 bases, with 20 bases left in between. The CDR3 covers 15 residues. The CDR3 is CASSPAGLGRDEAFF. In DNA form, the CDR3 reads TGTGCCAGCAGCCCCGCAGGGTTGGGGCGAGATGAAGCTTTCTTT.

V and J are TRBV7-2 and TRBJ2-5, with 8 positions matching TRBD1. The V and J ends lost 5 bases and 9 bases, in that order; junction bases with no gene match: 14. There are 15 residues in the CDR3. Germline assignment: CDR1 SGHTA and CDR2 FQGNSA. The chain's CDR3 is CASSRPGQAQYSQYF. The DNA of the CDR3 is TGTGCCAGCAGCCGACCGGGACAGGCCCAGTATTCCCAGTACTTC.

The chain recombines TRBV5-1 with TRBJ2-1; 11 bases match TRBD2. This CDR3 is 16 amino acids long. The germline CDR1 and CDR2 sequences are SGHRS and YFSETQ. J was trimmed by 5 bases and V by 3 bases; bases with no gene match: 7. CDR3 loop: CASSWAGTSGNNEQFF. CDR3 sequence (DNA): TGCGCCAGCAGCTGGGCCGGGACTAGCGGTAACAATGAGCAGTTCTTC. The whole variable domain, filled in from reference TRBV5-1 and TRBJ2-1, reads KAGVTQTPRYLIKTRGQQVTLSCSPISGHRSVSWYQQTPGQGLQFLFEYFSETQRNKGNFPGRFSGRQFSNSRSEMNVSTLELGDSALYLCASSWAGTSGNNEQFFGPGTRLTVL.

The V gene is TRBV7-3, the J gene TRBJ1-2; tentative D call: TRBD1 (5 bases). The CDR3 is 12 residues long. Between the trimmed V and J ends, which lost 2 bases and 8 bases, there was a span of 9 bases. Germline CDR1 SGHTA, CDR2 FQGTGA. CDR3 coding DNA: TGTGCCAGCAGCTTATCAGGGCAAGGCTACACCTTC. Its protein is CASSLSGQGYTF. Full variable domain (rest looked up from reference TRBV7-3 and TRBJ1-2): GAGVSQTPSNKVTEKGKYVELRCDPISGHTALYWYRQSLGQGPEFLIYFQGTGAADDSGLPNDRFFAVRPEGSVSTLKIQRTERGDSAVYLCASSLSGQGYTFGSGTRLTVV.

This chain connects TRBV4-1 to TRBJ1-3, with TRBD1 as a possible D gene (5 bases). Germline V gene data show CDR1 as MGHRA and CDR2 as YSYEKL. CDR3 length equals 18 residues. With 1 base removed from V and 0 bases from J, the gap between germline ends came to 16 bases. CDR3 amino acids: CASSQGRAKGSSGNTIYF. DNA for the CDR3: TGCGCCAGCAGCCAAGGTAGGGCGAAGGGGAGCTCTGGAAACACCATATATTTT.

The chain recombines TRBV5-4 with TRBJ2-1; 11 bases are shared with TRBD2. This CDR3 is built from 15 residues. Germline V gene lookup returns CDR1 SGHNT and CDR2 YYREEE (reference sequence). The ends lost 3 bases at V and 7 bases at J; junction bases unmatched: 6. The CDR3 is CASSSASGRMNEQFF. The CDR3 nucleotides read TGTGCCAGCAGCTCGGCTAGCGGGAGGATGAATGAGCAGTTCTTC.

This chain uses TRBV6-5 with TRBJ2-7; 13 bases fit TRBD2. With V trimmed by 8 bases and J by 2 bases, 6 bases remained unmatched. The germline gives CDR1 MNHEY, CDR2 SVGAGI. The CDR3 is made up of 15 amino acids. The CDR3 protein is CASRTSGRATYEQYF. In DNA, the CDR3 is TGTGCCAGCCGTACTAGCGGGAGGGCCACCTACGAGCAGTACTTC.

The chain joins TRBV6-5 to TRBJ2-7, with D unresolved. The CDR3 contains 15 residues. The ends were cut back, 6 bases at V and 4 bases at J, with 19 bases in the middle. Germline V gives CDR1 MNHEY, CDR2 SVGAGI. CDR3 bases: TGTGCCAGCAGCAAATCCCCGACCGGCGTTTACGAGCAGTACTTC. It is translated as CASSKSPTGVYEQYF.

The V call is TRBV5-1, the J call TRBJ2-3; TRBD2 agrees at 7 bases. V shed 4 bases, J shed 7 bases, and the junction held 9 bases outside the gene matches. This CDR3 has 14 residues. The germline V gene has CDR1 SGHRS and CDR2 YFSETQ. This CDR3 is CASSPRTSENTQYF. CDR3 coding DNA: TGCGCCAGCAGCCCCCGGACTAGTGAGAATACGCAGTATTTT.

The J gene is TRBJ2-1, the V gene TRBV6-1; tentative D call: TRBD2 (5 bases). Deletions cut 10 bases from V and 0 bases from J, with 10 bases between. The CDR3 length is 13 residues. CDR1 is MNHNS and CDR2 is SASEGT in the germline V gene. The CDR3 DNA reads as TGTGCCACCCACCGGGACTCCTACAATGAGCAGTTCTTC. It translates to CATHRDSYNEQFF.

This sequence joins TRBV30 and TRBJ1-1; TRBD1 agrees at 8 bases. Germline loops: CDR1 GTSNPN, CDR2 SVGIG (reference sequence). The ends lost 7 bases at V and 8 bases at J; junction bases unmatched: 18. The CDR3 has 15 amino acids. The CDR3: CASDRAYVLGAEAFF. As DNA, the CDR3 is TGTGCCTCGGACAGGGCCTACGTTTTGGGGGCGGAAGCTTTCTTT. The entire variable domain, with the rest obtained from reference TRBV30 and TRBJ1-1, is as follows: SQTIHQWPATLVQPVGSPLSLECTVEGTSNPNLYWYRQAAGRGLQLLFYSVGIGQISSEVPQNLSASRPQDRQFILSSKKLLLSDSGFYLCASDRAYVLGAEAFFGQGTRLTVV.

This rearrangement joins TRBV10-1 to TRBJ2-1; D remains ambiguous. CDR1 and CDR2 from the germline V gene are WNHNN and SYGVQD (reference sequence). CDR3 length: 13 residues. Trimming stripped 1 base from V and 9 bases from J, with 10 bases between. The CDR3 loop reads CASSEWLVGEQFF. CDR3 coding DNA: TGCGCCAGCAGTGAGTGGCTAGTGGGTGAGCAGTTCTTC.

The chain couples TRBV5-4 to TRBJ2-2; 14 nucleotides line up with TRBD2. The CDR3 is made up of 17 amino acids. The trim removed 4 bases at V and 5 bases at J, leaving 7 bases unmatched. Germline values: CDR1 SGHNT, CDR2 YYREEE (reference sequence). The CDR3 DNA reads TGTGCCAGCAGCCCCTACAGACTAGCGGGAGGGACCGGGGAGCTGTTTTTT. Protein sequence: CASSPYRLAGGTGELFF.